The clone carrying this T cell receptor (beta chain) is categorized as medium-sized (0.01 to 0.1%). Its specificity is unknown. This entry belongs to a study of cytomegalovirus exposure and HLA in healthy donors. Study in general: Within the Caucasian-associated ancestry cluster were roughly 82% of the roughly 380 genotyped donors. Regarding the study as a whole: Reported results showed that the classifier diagnosed cytomegalovirus status with high specificity and sensitivity. An analysis done earlier found most TCR beta V segments productive about 87% or about 30% of the time.

V lost 1 base, J lost 7 bases, and 7 bases lay in between. The CDR3 length is 13 residues. Germline lookup yields CDR1 SEHNR and CDR2 FQNEAQ (reference sequence). Both 60 Vbeta primers and 13 Jbeta primers went into the PCR. TCRdb's copy holds only in-frame clones and misses some; the assay was immunoSEQ multiplex PCR. The sample lists around 120,000 clones; 8% to 10% were seen once. Each donor was nominally healthy when sampled (though unrecorded immune exposures were likely). Sequencing was carried out using PBMCs. This clonotype was obtained from a man aged 30-40 years in good health and CMV-seronegative. This chain links TRBV7-9 with TRBJ1-4, with D perhaps matching TRBD1 (6 bases). The DNA for the CDR3 is TGTGCCAGCAGCTTAGAGACAGGTGAAAAACTGTTTTTT. Its protein is CASSLETGEKLFF. The full variable domain, completed using reference TRBV7-9 and TRBJ1-4, is DTGVSQNPRHKITKRGQNVTFRCDPISEHNRLYWYRQTLGQGPEFLTYFQNEAQLEKSRLLSDRFSAERPKGSFSTLEIQRTEQGDSAMYLCASSLETGEKLFFGSGTQLSVL.